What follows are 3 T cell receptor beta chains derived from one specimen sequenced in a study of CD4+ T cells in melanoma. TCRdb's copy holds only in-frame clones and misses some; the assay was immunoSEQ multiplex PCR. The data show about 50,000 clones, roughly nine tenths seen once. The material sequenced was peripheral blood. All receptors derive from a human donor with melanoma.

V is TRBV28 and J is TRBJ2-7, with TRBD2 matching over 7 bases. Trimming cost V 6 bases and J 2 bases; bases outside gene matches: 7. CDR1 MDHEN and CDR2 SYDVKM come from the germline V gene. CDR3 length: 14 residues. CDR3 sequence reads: CASSSTSLTYEQYF. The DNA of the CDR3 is TGTGCCAGCAGCTCGACTAGCCTTACCTACGAGCAGTACTTC.

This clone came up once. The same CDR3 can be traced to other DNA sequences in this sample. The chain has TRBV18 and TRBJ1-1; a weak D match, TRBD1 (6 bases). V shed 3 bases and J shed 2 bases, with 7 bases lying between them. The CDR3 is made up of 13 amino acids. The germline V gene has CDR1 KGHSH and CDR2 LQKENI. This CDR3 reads CASSPGQNTEAFF. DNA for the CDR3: TGTGCCAGCTCACCGGGACAAAACACTGAAGCTTTCTTT. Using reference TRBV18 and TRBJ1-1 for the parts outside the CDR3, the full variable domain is NAGVMQNPRHLVRRRGQEARLRCSPMKGHSHVYWYRQLPEEGLKFMVYLQKENIIDESGMPKERFSAEFPKEGPSILRIQQVVRGDSAAYFCASSPGQNTEAFFGQGTRLTVV.

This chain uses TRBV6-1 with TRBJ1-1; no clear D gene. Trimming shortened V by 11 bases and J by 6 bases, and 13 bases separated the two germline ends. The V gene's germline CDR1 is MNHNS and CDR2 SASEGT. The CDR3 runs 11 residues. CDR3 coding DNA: TGTGCCTCCAGCGCGGGTCCTGAAGCTTTCTTT. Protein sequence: CASSAGPEAFF.